Below are 9 T cell receptor beta chains sequenced from a single sample in a study of T cells after yellow fever vaccination. TCRdb itself ran the 5' RACE reads through MiXCR, one entry per CDR3 protein. Among 300,000 to 450,000 distinct CDR3 sequences listed, roughly 8.3% were seen once. Specimen: PBMCs, collected roughly 46 days after the first yellow fever vaccination. The source of these receptors is a young man who received the YFV17D yellow fever vaccine.

This clonotype was seen more than once but under ten times. This chain uses TRBV20-1 with TRBJ1-3, with a tentative D call TRBD1 (5 bases). Germline CDR1 is DFQATT and CDR2 is SNEGSKA (reference sequence). CDR3 length equals 14 residues. V was trimmed by 5 bases and J by 0 bases, leaving 11 bases between them. The CDR3 region is CSAEDRLSGNTIYF. As DNA, the CDR3 is TGCAGTGCTGAAGACAGACTCTCTGGAAACACCATATATTTT.

In its sample, this clonotype was seen a few times. This chain joins TRBV4-2 and TRBJ1-1; no clear D gene. Trimming removed 5 bases from V and 4 bases from J, with 11 bases in between. Germline CDR1 is LGHNA and CDR2 is YNFKEQ. The CDR3 has 13 residues. The CDR3 nucleotides read TGTGCCAGCAGCGTCAGAGTTCGCACTGAAGCTTTCTTT. Translated: CASSVRVRTEAFF.

The V call is TRBV20-1, the J call TRBJ1-2; a possible D gene is TRBD1 (6 bases). V was trimmed by 5 bases and J by 8 bases, leaving 15 bases between them. CDR3 size: 12 residues. Germline-derived CDR1 and CDR2 are DFQATT and SNEGSKA (reference sequence). CDR3 nucleotides: TGCAGTGCTGGGCTGGGGGCTCGCGGCTACACCTTC. Translated: CSAGLGARGYTF.

This clonotype was observed a handful of times. V usage is TRBV6-2 or TRBV6-3 and J usage is TRBJ2-3; 9 bases agree with TRBD1. This CDR3 region has 15 residues. V shed 6 bases, J shed 3 bases, and the junction held 7 bases outside the gene matches. Germline CDR1 reads MNHEY; CDR2 reads SVGEGT. The CDR3 nucleotides read TGTGCCAGCAGACCAGGACAGGGGATGACAGATACGCAGTATTTT. As protein: CASRPGQGMTDTQYF.

This clonotype turned up a few times. The chain recombines TRBV27 with TRBJ1-6; TRBD1 aligns across 10 bases. J lost 3 bases, V lost 9 bases, and 2 bases had no gene match. This CDR3 contains 14 residues. The germline V gene encodes CDR1 MNHEY and CDR2 SMNVEV (reference sequence). CDR3: CASRTGGYNSPLHF. CDR3 bases: TGTGCCAGTCGGACAGGGGGCTATAATTCACCCCTCCACTTT.

The chain employs TRBV7-9 and TRBJ2-3; 8 nucleotides align to TRBD2. Germline V lookup: CDR1 SEHNR, CDR2 FQNEAQ (reference sequence). With V trimmed by 0 bases and J by 7 bases, 6 bases remained unmatched. This CDR3 is built from 15 residues. The CDR3 nucleotides read TGTGCCAGCAGCTTAGCTGCGGGGGGACTTAATACGCAGTATTTT. It translates to CASSLAAGGLNTQYF.

The V gene is TRBV7-6, the J gene TRBJ2-5, with D unclear. Trimming cost V 1 base and J 4 bases, with 16 bases left between them. Germline CDR1 is SGHVS and CDR2 is FNYEAQ. This CDR3 has 16 residues. The chain's CDR3 is CASSLDFSGFGETQYF. CDR3 DNA: TGTGCCAGCAGCTTAGACTTCTCGGGTTTCGGAGAGACCCAGTACTTC.

This clonotype was seen only a few times. The rearrangement links TRBV5-1 to TRBJ1-1; D possibly corresponds to TRBD1 (6 bases). The germline V gene encodes CDR1 SGHRS and CDR2 YFSETQ. V was cut by 2 bases and J by 7 bases, with 15 bases left in between. This CDR3 has 14 residues. CDR3 loop: CASSFFDRTLEAFF. The CDR3 nucleotides read TGCGCCAGCAGCTTCTTTGACAGGACCCTTGAAGCTTTCTTT. The entire variable domain, with the rest obtained from reference TRBV5-1 and TRBJ1-1, is as follows: KAGVTQTPRYLIKTRGQQVTLSCSPISGHRSVSWYQQTPGQGLQFLFEYFSETQRNKGNFPGRFSGRQFSNSRSEMNVSTLELGDSALYLCASSFFDRTLEAFFGQGTRLTVV.

The rearrangement uses TRBV28 and TRBJ2-7, with D unresolved. The V gene lost 5 bases and the J gene lost 6 bases, with 11 bases spanning the gap. Germline V gene data show CDR1 as MDHEN and CDR2 as SYDVKM. CDR3 length: 12 amino acids. CDR3 residues: CASSVSGLEQYV. CDR3 nucleotide sequence: TGTGCCAGCAGTGTGTCCGGGCTCGAGCAGTACGTC.